A single sample is the source of the 11 T cell receptor beta chains below, sequenced in a study of blood T cell repertoires in COVID-19. The data were produced by immunoSEQ multiplex PCR, yet TCRdb's version contains in-frame clones alone and is incomplete. Of 220,000 or so clones in the sample, 80% to 85% are singletons; the top ten hold around 8%. The sample taken for sequencing was peripheral blood. The source of these receptors is an elderly woman with COVID-19, enrolled during active disease.

The V gene is TRBV19, the J gene TRBJ2-7; 7 bases agree with TRBD2. This CDR3 has 15 residues. V shed 9 bases and J 5 bases; nucleotides not matched to a gene: 16. Per the germline V gene, CDR1 is LNHDA and CDR2 is SQIVND (reference sequence). CDR3 residues: CASLPRQGGVHEQYF. The CDR3 coding sequence is TGTGCCAGCCTCCCCCGCCAGGGAGGGGTCCACGAGCAGTACTTC.

The chain carries TRBV5-1 and TRBJ1-1; the match to TRBD1 covers 8 bases. The germline gives CDR1 SGHRS, CDR2 YFSETQ. CDR3 size: 14 residues. V was pared by 3 bases and J by 1 base, with 2 bases of the junction left unmatched. The CDR3 DNA reads TGCGCCAGCAGCTCGGGACAGGAGAACACTGAAGCTTTCTTT. It is translated as CASSSGQENTEAFF.

The J gene is TRBJ1-2, the V gene TRBV4-2; D perhaps matches TRBD1 (6 bases). CDR1 is LGHNA, CDR2 YNFKEQ, per germline. Trimming took 4 bases from V and 4 from J, leaving 13 bases between them. The CDR3 consists of 14 residues. CDR3 in DNA: TGTGCCAGCAGCCCTCGGACAGCCGGCTATGGCTACACCTTC. It encodes CASSPRTAGYGYTF.

The chain employs TRBV11-3 and TRBJ1-2; D gene uncertain. The V and J ends lost 6 bases and 4 bases respectively, with 21 bases between them. Germline CDR1 and CDR2: SGHNT and YENEEA. CDR3 length: 16 amino acids. The CDR3 is CASSQIPTGGRYGYTF. The CDR3 nucleotides are TGTGCCAGCAGTCAGATACCCACGGGCGGGCGCTATGGCTACACCTTC. Variable domain in full (rest from reference TRBV11-3 and TRBJ1-2): EAGVVQSPRYKIIEKKQPVAFWCNPISGHNTLYWYLQNLGQGPELLIRYENEEAVDDSQLPKDRFSAERLKGVDSTLKIQPAELGDSAVYLCASSQIPTGGRYGYTFGSGTRLTVV.

The chain recombines TRBV5-6 with TRBJ2-3, with TRBD1 as a possible D gene (6 bases). The CDR3 is made up of 15 amino acids. Trimming left V 4 bases short and J 1 base short, with 13 bases between. Germline assignment: CDR1 SGHDT and CDR2 YYEEEE. The CDR3 DNA reads TGTGCCAGCAGCCGCCGACAGGTCCGCACAGATACGCAGTATTTT. Translating it yields CASSRRQVRTDTQYF.

This chain joins TRBV7-2 and TRBJ2-7; TRBD2 matches at 14 bases. J gave up 6 bases and V 3 bases, and 4 bases lay outside the gene matches. Germline assignment: CDR1 SGHTA and CDR2 FQGNSA. The CDR3 extends over 15 amino acids. The chain's CDR3 is CASSFGGLAGVEQYF. The CDR3 region has the DNA TGTGCCAGCAGCTTCGGGGGACTAGCGGGAGTCGAGCAGTACTTC.

This chain uses TRBV6-6 with TRBJ2-5; TRBD1 matches 8 bases. J lost 1 base, V lost 2 bases, and 0 bases had no gene match. The V gene's germline CDR1 is MNHNY and CDR2 SVGAGI (reference sequence). This CDR3 is built from 14 residues. For the CDR3, the DNA is TGTGCCAGCAGTTACACAGGGGGCCAAGAGACCCAGTACTTC. Translated: CASSYTGGQETQYF.

The chain recombines TRBV18 with TRBJ2-2; no clear D. The CDR3 covers 14 residues. V lost 4 bases and J 0 bases, leaving 6 bases between the germline ends. Germline V lookup: CDR1 KGHSH, CDR2 LQKENI. CDR3 DNA sequence: TGTGCCAGCTCACTCCAGACGAACACCGGGGAGCTGTTTTTT. It yields the protein CASSLQTNTGELFF.

The sample holds a few counts of this clone. The chain couples TRBV28 to TRBJ2-7; 7 bases agree with TRBD1. CDR1 is MDHEN and CDR2 is SYDVKM in the germline V gene. Germline trimming cut 3 bases from V and 3 bases from J; bases unmatched to any gene: 5. CDR3 length equals 14 residues. DNA of the CDR3: TGTGCCAGCAGTTTCACGGGACAGATCTACGAGCAGTACTTC. As protein: CASSFTGQIYEQYF.

The sample holds one count of this clone. This chain uses TRBV12-3 or TRBV12-4 with TRBJ1-4; D perhaps matches TRBD1 (6 bases). The CDR3 has 13 amino acids. V lost 8 bases to trimming and J lost 13 bases, with 20 bases between them. This chain's CDR3 is CASWIGRGHTLFF. CDR3 coding DNA: TGTGCCAGCTGGATCGGCCGGGGACATACACTGTTTTTT.

The chain has TRBV6-2 or TRBV6-3 and TRBJ2-1; TRBD2 matches 7 bases. This CDR3 is 14 amino acids long. V lost 5 bases, J lost 4 bases, and 5 bases stayed unmatched. Per germline, CDR1 MNHEY and CDR2 SVGEGT. The CDR3 protein is CASSKSGTYNEQFF. CDR3 sequence (DNA): TGTGCCAGCAGTAAAAGCGGGACTTACAATGAGCAGTTCTTC.